This is a list of T cell receptor beta chains from one sample in a study of shared clonotypes between healthy human individuals. The protocol was immunoSEQ multiplex PCR, while the TCRdb copy is restricted to in-frame clones and leaves out a portion. The data show approximately 1,000,000 clones, about 80% seen once. The sequenced material came from memory CD4+ T cells from PBMCs. These receptor sequences come from a man between 18 and 35 years old in good health. Some clones in this sample may be carry-over from other donors' samples. Each CDR3 is given with its conserved first and last residue. Some rows have no size entry. The others give once, few or many, or a class for an expanded clone.

v_gene	abundance	j_gene	CDR3aa
TRBV13	.	TRBJ2-3	CASSSQDPFTDTQYF
TRBV5-1	.	TRBJ1-4	CASAPRGEQGLSGEKLFF
TRBV28	.	TRBJ2-7	CASSQLIYEQYF
TRBV29-1	many	TRBJ2-3	CSAWGQGWTDTQYF
TRBV5-1	.	TRBJ2-5	CASSSTGTPAQETQYF
TRBV5-1	.	TRBJ2-1	CASSLSPGLRNEQFF
TRBV27	.	TRBJ2-3	CASAPGLTTDTQYF
TRBV18	few	TRBJ1-2	CASSPYRGQGDGYTF
TRBV5-4	.	TRBJ2-1	CASSPPYGGSSYNEQFF
TRBV7-9	.	TRBJ2-1	CASSLPSAGEQFF
TRBV10-3	.	TRBJ2-2	CAISGAAGSSTGELFF
TRBV6-1	.	TRBJ1-2	CAGARGNYGYTF
TRBV10-3	.	TRBJ1-2	CAISEVSEYGYTF
TRBV5-3	.	TRBJ2-3	CARSLIAGGPQDTQYF
TRBV5-1	.	TRBJ1-1	CASSLVMEDSEAFF
TRBV7-2	.	TRBJ1-1	CASSLAGHLTEAFF
TRBV9	once	TRBJ2-6	CASSDERALFRANVLTF
TRBV6-6	.	TRBJ2-4	CASKDLLAKNIQYF
TRBV11-2	once	TRBJ2-1	CASSLVGLYNEQFF
TRBV30	many	TRBJ1-1	CAWLRLLDTEAFF
TRBV2	.	TRBJ1-5	CASSVNRGNQPQHF
TRBV5-1	.	TRBJ2-7	CASSLGIAGGPYEQYF
TRBV6-5	.	TRBJ2-7	CASSGPSYEQYF
TRBV6-5	.	TRBJ2-3	CASSYSGGTSTDTQYF
TRBV21-1	.	TRBJ2-7	CASSKGRASYEQYF
TRBV11-1	once	TRBJ1-1	CASSSPGGGTEAFF
TRBV27	.	TRBJ2-5	CASSQRRGETQYF
TRBV10-3	.	TRBJ1-3	CASLNGWTGRSSGNTIYF
TRBV28	.	TRBJ1-1	CASSSYTEAFF
TRBV28	.	TRBJ2-7	CASRGFGAPSYEQYF
TRBV28	.	TRBJ2-7	CASAQGDRVHEQYF
TRBV2	.	TRBJ2-3	CASTGQLGGDTQYF
TRBV4-3	few	TRBJ1-4	CASSQDSMGGTNEKLFF
TRBV10-3	.	TRBJ1-2	CATHPGEVFWGYTF
TRBV18	.	TRBJ1-1	CASSPRGVGTEAFF
TRBV7-9	.	TRBJ1-4	CASSLNRGSNEKLFF